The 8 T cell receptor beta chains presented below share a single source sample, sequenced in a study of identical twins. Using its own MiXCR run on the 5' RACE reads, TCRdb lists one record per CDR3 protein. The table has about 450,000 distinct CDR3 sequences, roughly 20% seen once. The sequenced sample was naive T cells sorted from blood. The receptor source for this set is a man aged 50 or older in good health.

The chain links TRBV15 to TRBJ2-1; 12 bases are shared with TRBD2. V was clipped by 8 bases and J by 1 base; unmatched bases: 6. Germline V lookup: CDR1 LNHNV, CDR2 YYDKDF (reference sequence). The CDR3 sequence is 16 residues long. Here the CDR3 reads CATAGLAGRSYNEQFF. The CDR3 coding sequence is TGTGCCACCGCTGGACTAGCGGGACGTTCCTACAATGAGCAGTTCTTC. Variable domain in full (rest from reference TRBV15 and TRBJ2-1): DAMVIQNPRYQVTQFGKPVTLSCSQTLNHNVMYWYQQKSSQAPKLLFHYYDKDFNNEADTPDNFQSRRPNTSFCFLDIRSPGLGDTAMYLCATAGLAGRSYNEQFFGPGTRLTVL.

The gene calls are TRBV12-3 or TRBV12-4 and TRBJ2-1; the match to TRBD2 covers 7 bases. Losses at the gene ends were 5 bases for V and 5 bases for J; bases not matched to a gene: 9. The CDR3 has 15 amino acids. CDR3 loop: CASSVRDYGHNEQFF. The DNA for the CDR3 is TGTGCCAGCAGTGTCCGGGACTATGGGCACAATGAGCAGTTCTTC.

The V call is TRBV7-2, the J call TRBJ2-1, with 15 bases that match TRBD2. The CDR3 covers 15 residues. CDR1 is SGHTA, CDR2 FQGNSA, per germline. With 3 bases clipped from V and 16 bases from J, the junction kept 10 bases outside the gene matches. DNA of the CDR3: TGTGCCAGCAGCTTGGGAGGGACTAGCGGGAGGATCCCCTTCTTC. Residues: CASSLGGTSGRIPFF.

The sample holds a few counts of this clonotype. The CDR3 sequence is CASSVDAGAFSYEQYF. DNA for the CDR3: TGTGCCAGCAGCGTAGACGCAGGGGCATTCTCCTACGAGCAGTACTTC. The V gene is TRBV9, the J gene TRBJ2-7; weak D call: TRBD1 (6 bases). Germline assignment: CDR1 SGDLS and CDR2 YYNGEE. The CDR3 sequence is 16 residues long. V was clipped by 0 bases and J by 0 bases, with 13 bases between them.

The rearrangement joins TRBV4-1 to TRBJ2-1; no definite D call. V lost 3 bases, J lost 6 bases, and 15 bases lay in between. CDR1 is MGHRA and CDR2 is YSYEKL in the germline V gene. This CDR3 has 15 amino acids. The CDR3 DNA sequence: TGCGCCAGCAGCCAGTCGCGTTCAGTGGTCAATGAGCAGTTCTTC. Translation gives CASSQSRSVVNEQFF.

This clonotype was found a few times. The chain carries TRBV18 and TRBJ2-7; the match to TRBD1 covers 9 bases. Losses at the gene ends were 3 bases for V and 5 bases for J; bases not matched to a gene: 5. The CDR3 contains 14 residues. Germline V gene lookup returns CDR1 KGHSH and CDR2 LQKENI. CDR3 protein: CASSPRRDRDEQYF. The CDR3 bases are TGTGCCAGCTCACCTCGTCGGGACAGGGACGAGCAGTACTTC. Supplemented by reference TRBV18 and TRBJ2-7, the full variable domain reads NAGVMQNPRHLVRRRGQEARLRCSPMKGHSHVYWYRQLPEEGLKFMVYLQKENIIDESGMPKERFSAEFPKEGPSILRIQQVVRGDSAAYFCASSPRRDRDEQYFGPGTRLTVT.

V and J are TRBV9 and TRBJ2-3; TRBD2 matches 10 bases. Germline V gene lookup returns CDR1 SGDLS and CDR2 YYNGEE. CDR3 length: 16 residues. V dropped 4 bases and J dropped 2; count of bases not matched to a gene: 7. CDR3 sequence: CASSTLAGIYTDTQYF. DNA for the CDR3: TGTGCCAGCAGCACACTAGCGGGGATATACACAGATACGCAGTATTTT.

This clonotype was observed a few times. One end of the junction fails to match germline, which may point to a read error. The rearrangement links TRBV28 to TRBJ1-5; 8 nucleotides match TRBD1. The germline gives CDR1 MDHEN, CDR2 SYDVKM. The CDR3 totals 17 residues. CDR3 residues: CASSSQGARYSNQHQHF. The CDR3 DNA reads TGTGCCAGCAGTTCTCAGGGGGCCCGCTATAGCAATCAGCACCAGCATTTT. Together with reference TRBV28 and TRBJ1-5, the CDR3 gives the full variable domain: DVKVTQSSRYLVKRTGEKVFLECVQDMDHENMFWYRQDPGLGLRLIYFSYDVKMKEKGDIPEGYSVSREKKERFSLILESASTNQTSMYLCASSSQGARYSNQHQHFGDGTRLSIL.